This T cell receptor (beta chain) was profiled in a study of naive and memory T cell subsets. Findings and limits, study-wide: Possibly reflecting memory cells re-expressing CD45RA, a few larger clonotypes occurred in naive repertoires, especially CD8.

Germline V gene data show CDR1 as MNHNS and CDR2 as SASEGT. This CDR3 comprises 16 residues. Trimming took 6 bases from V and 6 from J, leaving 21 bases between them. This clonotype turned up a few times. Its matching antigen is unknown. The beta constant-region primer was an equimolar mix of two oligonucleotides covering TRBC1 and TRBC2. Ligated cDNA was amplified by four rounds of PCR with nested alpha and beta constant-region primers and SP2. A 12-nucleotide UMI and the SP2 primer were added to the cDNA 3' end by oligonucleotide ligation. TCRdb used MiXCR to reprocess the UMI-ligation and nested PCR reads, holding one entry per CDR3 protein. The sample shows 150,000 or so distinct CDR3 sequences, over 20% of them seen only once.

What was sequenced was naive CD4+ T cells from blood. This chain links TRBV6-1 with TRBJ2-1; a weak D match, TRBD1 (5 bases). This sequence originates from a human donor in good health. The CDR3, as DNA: TGTGCCAGCAGCTTCGAAGAGACCGTAAGGGGCAATGAGCAGTTCTTC. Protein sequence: CASSFEETVRGNEQFF.